The next 18 T cell receptor beta chains were all read from a single sample in a study of CD8 T cells in Susac syndrome. Random-hexamer reverse transcription was applied to about 0.5 to 1 ug RNA. TCRdb re-analysed the immunoSEQ multiplex PCR reads in MiXCR, keeping a single row per CDR3 protein. The data show just over 150,000 distinct CDR3 sequences, 95% seen once. Sample: CD4+ T cells from PBMCs. The receptor set was obtained from a human donor with Susac syndrome.

This sequence joins TRBV20-1 and TRBJ1-1; D gene unclear. Trimming cost V 5 bases and J 1 base, with 11 bases left between them. The CDR3 loop spans 13 amino acids. Germline assignment: CDR1 DFQATT and CDR2 SNEGSKA (reference sequence). The CDR3 DNA reads TGCAGTGCTGCCCCGGACGGGAACACTGAAGCTTTCTTT. Its translation is CSAAPDGNTEAFF.

The chain uses TRBV27 and TRBJ1-5; 8 bases align to TRBD1. V shed 1 base, J shed 7 bases, and the junction held 6 bases outside the gene matches. The germline gives CDR1 MNHEY, CDR2 SMNVEV (reference sequence). The CDR3 is made up of 15 amino acids. CDR3 nucleotide sequence: TGTGCCAGCAGTTTATACTCGACAGGGGAACAGCCCCAGCATTTT. Its translation is CASSLYSTGEQPQHF.

The chain links TRBV12-3 or TRBV12-4 to TRBJ1-1; possibly TRBD1 for D (5 bases). The CDR3 length is 14 residues. Trimming took off 3 bases at V and 5 bases at J, with 13 bases between the two ends. This chain's CDR3 is CASSFEGRGTEAFF. The CDR3 nucleotides are TGTGCCAGCAGTTTTGAGGGGCGAGGGACTGAAGCTTTCTTT.

This chain joins TRBV29-1 and TRBJ1-1, with D possibly matching TRBD1 (6 bases). V was pared by 3 bases and J by 4 bases, with 9 bases between. The CDR3 is 12 amino acids. CDR1 and CDR2 (germline): SQVTM, ANQGSEA. CDR3 protein: CSVEARGTEAFF. CDR3 DNA sequence: TGCAGCGTTGAGGCCAGGGGCACTGAAGCTTTCTTT.

The chain carries TRBV20-1 and TRBJ1-5, with TRBD1 as a possible D gene (5 bases). Per germline, CDR1 DFQATT and CDR2 SNEGSKA (reference sequence). Trimming removed 3 bases at V and 4 bases at J, with 10 bases between. There are 13 residues in the CDR3. DNA of the CDR3: TGCAGTGCTAGTCAGGGCCCTAATCAGCCCCAGCATTTT. Its translation is CSASQGPNQPQHF.

The J gene is TRBJ2-1, the V gene TRBV4-1; D is ambiguous. The V end lost 0 bases, the J end lost 0 bases, and 3 bases lay between the germline ends. CDR1 and CDR2 from the germline V gene are MGHRA and YSYEKL. The CDR3 sequence is 14 residues long. CDR3 region: CASSQDDSYNEQFF. CDR3 in DNA: TGCGCCAGCAGCCAAGACGACTCCTACAATGAGCAGTTCTTC.

The chain joins TRBV7-3 to TRBJ2-1, with D tentatively TRBD2 (5 bases). Germline lookup yields CDR1 SGHTA and CDR2 FQGTGA. V was pared by 5 bases and J by 12 bases, with 17 bases between. The CDR3 consists of 13 residues. CDR3 region: CASSPGPGLGQFF. CDR3 DNA: TGTGCCAGCAGCCCCGGCCCGGGGTTGGGGCAGTTCTTC. Drawing the rest from reference TRBV7-3 and TRBJ2-1, the complete variable domain is GAGVSQTPSNKVTEKGKYVELRCDPISGHTALYWYRQSLGQGPEFLIYFQGTGAADDSGLPNDRFFAVRPEGSVSTLKIQRTERGDSAVYLCASSPGPGLGQFFGPGTRLTVL.

The rearrangement uses TRBV29-1 and TRBJ2-1; D may be TRBD1 (6 bases). This CDR3 spans 13 amino acids. Germline V CDR1 and CDR2: SQVTM, ANQGSEA. Trimming took 3 bases from V and 8 from J, leaving 14 bases between them. The CDR3 coding sequence is TGCAGCGTTGATAGGGCTCCAGGGGATGAGCAGTTCTTC. It specifies CSVDRAPGDEQFF.

This clonotype was recorded once. J is TRBJ2-1 and V is TRBV2; maybe TRBD2 (5 bases). Per the germline V gene, CDR1 is SNHLY and CDR2 is FYNNEI. The CDR3 has 13 residues. V dropped 9 bases and J dropped 4 bases, with 13 bases sitting between them. In DNA, the CDR3 is TGTGCCAGTGATCCCGGGAATTACAATGAGCAGTTCTTC. Its translation is CASDPGNYNEQFF.

The genes are TRBV5-1 and TRBJ2-5, with 9 bases lining up with TRBD1. The CDR3 is 17 amino acids. V lost 0 bases and J lost 1; bases outside the gene matches: 7. From germline, CDR1 is SGHRS and CDR2 YFSETQ. The DNA of the CDR3 is TGCGCCAGCAGCTTGGTCGGGGACAGGGCACTCCAAGAGACCCAGTACTTC. It yields the protein CASSLVGDRALQETQYF.

The J gene is TRBJ2-5, the V gene TRBV29-1; 8 nucleotides match TRBD1. From germline, CDR1 is SQVTM and CDR2 ANQGSEA. The CDR3 extends over 11 amino acids. With V trimmed by 7 bases and J by 3 bases, 1 base remained unmatched. This CDR3 reads CSATGEETQYF. The CDR3 DNA is TGCAGCGCGACAGGGGAAGAGACCCAGTACTTC. Full variable domain (rest looked up from reference TRBV29-1 and TRBJ2-5): SAVISQKPSRDICQRGTSLTIQCQVDSQVTMMFWYRQQPGQSLTLIATANQGSEATYESGFVIDKFPISRPNLTFSTLTVSNMSPEDSSIYLCSATGEETQYFGPGTRLLVL.

The genes are TRBV20-1 and TRBJ2-7; D is tentatively TRBD1 or TRBD2 (5 bases each). Between the trimmed V and J ends, which lost 4 bases and 8 bases, there was a span of 12 bases. Germline V CDR1 and CDR2: DFQATT, SNEGSKA (reference sequence). The CDR3 length is 11 residues. Written as DNA, the CDR3 is TGCAGTGCTACCGGGACCGAGCAGCAGTACTTC. This encodes CSATGTEQQYF.

The chain recombines TRBV9 with TRBJ2-1; TRBD2 aligns across 14 bases. The CDR3 is made up of 16 amino acids. CDR1 SGDLS and CDR2 YYNGEE come from the germline V gene. V was clipped by 3 bases and J by 8 bases; unmatched bases: 7. The CDR3 is CASSAPTSGGADEQFF. In DNA, the CDR3 is TGTGCCAGCAGCGCCCCGACTAGCGGGGGGGCCGATGAGCAGTTCTTC.

This clonotype was observed once. This sequence joins TRBV3-1 and TRBJ2-6; D might be TRBD1 or TRBD2, each matching 5 bases. Germline assignment: CDR1 LGHDT and CDR2 YNNKEL (reference sequence). This CDR3 region has 16 residues. Trimming removed 4 bases at V and 0 bases at J, with 10 bases between. CDR3 region: CASSRDAISGANVLTF. CDR3 nucleotides: TGTGCCAGCAGCCGGGACGCAATCTCTGGGGCCAACGTCCTGACTTTC.

This chain links TRBV29-1 with TRBJ2-1; D remains unclear. Germline V gene data show CDR1 as SQVTM and CDR2 as ANQGSEA. This CDR3 has 11 amino acids. V was shortened by 4 bases and J by 8 bases, with 9 bases between the two germline ends. The CDR3 DNA is TGCAGCGTTGCCCTTAGGGATGAGCAGTTCTTC. This sequence encodes CSVALRDEQFF.

The chain combines TRBV25-1 with TRBJ1-5, with D possibly matching TRBD1 (6 bases). Germline lookup yields CDR1 MGHDK and CDR2 SYGVNS. V was pared by 1 base and J by 4 bases, with 11 bases between. The CDR3 extends over 15 amino acids. CDR3 sequence: CASSESTGGNQPQHF. In nucleotides, the CDR3 is TGTGCCAGCAGTGAATCGACAGGAGGGAATCAGCCCCAGCATTTT.

V and J are TRBV29-1 and TRBJ1-2, with D possibly being TRBD1 (5 bases). Trimming pared 7 bases from V and 2 bases from J, leaving 11 bases between. This CDR3 has 12 residues. Germline V gene sequence: CDR1 SQVTM, CDR2 ANQGSEA. The CDR3 is CSAQGKNYGYTF. As DNA, the CDR3 is TGCAGCGCCCAGGGAAAGAACTATGGCTACACCTTC.

In this sample, this clonotype turned up once. J is TRBJ1-1 and V is TRBV29-1; D gene uncertain. The V gene's germline CDR1 is SQVTM and CDR2 ANQGSEA. V was pared by 4 bases and J by 0 bases, with 12 bases between. The CDR3 has 14 residues. The CDR3 protein is CSVARDEVNTEAFF. The CDR3 bases are TGCAGCGTTGCCCGGGATGAGGTGAACACTGAAGCTTTCTTT.